This T cell receptor (beta chain) comes out of a study of blood T cell repertoires in COVID-19. Study-level information: Samples of COVID-19 (acute and convalescent) were obtained from the United States, Italy and Spain.

The CDR3 is 15 amino acids. The germline V gene has CDR1 LGHDT and CDR2 YNNKEL (reference sequence). V was shortened by 0 bases and J by 7 bases, with 13 bases between the two germline ends. The repertoire was sequenced with immunoSEQ multiplex PCR; TCRdb's copy has only in-frame clones and lacks some. The data contain more than 95,000 clones, just over 90% of them singletons. Sequenced sample: peripheral blood. The chain uses TRBV3-1 (or the pseudogene TRBV3-2) and TRBJ2-1; perhaps TRBD1 as D (5 bases). The source of this sequence is a man aged 55 to 70 with acute or convalescent COVID-19. This CDR3 is CASSQEGANRNEQFF. CDR3 sequence (DNA): TGTGCCAGCAGCCAAGAAGGGGCGAATCGAAATGAGCAGTTCTTC.